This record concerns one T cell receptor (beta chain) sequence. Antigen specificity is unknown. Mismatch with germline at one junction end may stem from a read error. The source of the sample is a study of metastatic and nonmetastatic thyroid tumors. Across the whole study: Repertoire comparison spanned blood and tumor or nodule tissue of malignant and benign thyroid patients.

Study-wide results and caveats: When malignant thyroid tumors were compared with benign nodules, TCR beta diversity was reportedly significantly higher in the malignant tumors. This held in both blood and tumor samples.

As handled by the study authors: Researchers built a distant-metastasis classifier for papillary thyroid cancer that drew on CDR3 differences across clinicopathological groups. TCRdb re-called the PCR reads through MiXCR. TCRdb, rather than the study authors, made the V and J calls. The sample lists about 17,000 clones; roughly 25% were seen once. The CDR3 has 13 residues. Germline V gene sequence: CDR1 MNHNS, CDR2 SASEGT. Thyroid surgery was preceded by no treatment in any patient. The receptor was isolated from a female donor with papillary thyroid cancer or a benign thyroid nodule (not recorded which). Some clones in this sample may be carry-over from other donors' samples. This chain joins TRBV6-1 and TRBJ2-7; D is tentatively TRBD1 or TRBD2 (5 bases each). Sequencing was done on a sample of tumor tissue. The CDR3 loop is CASSEGDPREQYF. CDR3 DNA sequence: TGTGCCAGCAGCGAAGGGGACCCCCGGGAGCAGTACTTC.